This T cell receptor (beta chain) is from a study of cytomegalovirus exposure and HLA in healthy donors. Use of 60 Vbeta and 13 Jbeta primers characterized the PCR. Repertoires were generated with immunoSEQ multiplex PCR, while TCRdb's copy carries only in-frame clones and drops some. The repertoire includes roughly 89,000 clones, approximately 72% of them detected once, and about 9.4% sits in the top ten. Study results and limitations: A prior analysis recorded that most TCR beta V segments were productive about 87% or about 30% of the time.

Per germline, CDR1 SGHRS and CDR2 YFSETQ. Trimming stripped 7 bases from V and 4 bases from J, with 17 bases between. The CDR3 runs 14 residues. Points on this clone: Antigen unknown.

The chain employs TRBV5-1 and TRBJ2-5; D is possibly TRBD1 (7 bases). Material: PBMCs. This TCR came from a man aged 25 to 40 in good health and CMV-seropositive. The CDR3 sequence is CASGEGAGRETQYF. CDR3 coding DNA: TGCGCCAGCGGCGAGGGGGCGGGACGAGAGACCCAGTACTTC.